The clone carrying this T cell receptor beta chain has more than one count but fewer than ten. The CDR3 is made up of 15 amino acids. CDR1 is SGHNT, CDR2 YYREEE, per germline (reference sequence). Trimming cost V 6 bases and J 1 base; bases outside gene matches: 8. This entry is derived from a study of blood T cell repertoires in COVID-19. On the study more broadly: Some COVID-19 samples were acute and others convalescent; all came from the United States, Italy and Spain.

Cohort placement rested on clinical history that participants reported themselves. TCRdb keeps only in-frame clones here, not all; method: immunoSEQ multiplex PCR. The sample includes fewer than 500,000 clones, nearly 90% of them seen just once. The chain employs TRBV5-4 and TRBJ1-2; 8 nucleotides match TRBD1. The receptor's source is a woman aged 18-35 years with acute COVID-19. Specimen: PBMCs or T cells enriched from blood (not recorded which). The CDR3 DNA reads as TGTGCCAGCACCTTCAACAGGGGGAATAACTATGGCTACACCTTC. Its translation is CASTFNRGNNYGYTF.